This record covers a single T cell receptor (beta chain). Its matching antigen is unknown. PCR was performed using 60 Vbeta and 13 Jbeta primers. The protocol was immunoSEQ multiplex PCR, while the TCRdb copy is restricted to in-frame clones and leaves out a portion. The sample has about 89,000 clones; approximately 80% are singletons. The data are from a study of cytomegalovirus exposure and HLA in healthy donors. Study-wide background: There were fewer than 130 million unique TCR beta sequences, drawn from approximately 190 million T cells, in an earlier analysis.

The CDR3 runs 16 residues. The germline CDR1 and CDR2 sequences are LGHNA and YNFKEQ. V was shortened by 7 bases and J by 1 base, with 19 bases between the two germline ends. Points from the study as a whole: Most TCR sequences were uncommon, yet certain public TCRs appeared in many donors. The study assumed roughly uniform donor sequencing depth for presence/absence analyses. The sole available immune exposure information was CMV serostatus.

The TCR originated in a man younger than 45 in good health and CMV-seronegative. The chain carries TRBV4-2 and TRBJ1-1; D is possibly TRBD1 (5 bases). Material for sequencing was PBMCs. The chain's CDR3 is CASTRETGLANTEAFF. The CDR3 DNA follows: TGTGCCAGCACCAGAGAAACAGGATTGGCGAACACTGAAGCTTTCTTT.